This T cell receptor beta chain was captured in a study of radiotherapy plus CTLA-4 blockade in lung cancer. Study-wide context: Among patients, over 15% showed objective responses, and 30% to 35% had disease control.

Worth noting for this clone: Its cognate antigen is unknown.

Those with chemo-refractory metastatic non-small-cell lung cancer were treated with focal radiation combined with CTLA-4 blockade using ipilimumab. The CDR3 has 15 residues. Germline lookup yields CDR1 SGHDT and CDR2 YYEEEE. V was clipped by 4 bases and J by 5 bases; unmatched bases: 7. Sequencing was performed with immunoSEQ multiplex PCR; in TCRdb, only in-frame clones are kept and a portion is missing. The repertoire includes around 18,000 clones, roughly 86% of them detected once, and around 24% sits in the top ten. Broader study findings: Expansion of tumor-derived TCR clones was observed in blood after radiotherapy plus ipilimumab. Per reports, early blood T cell clone dynamics, plus interferon-beta, forecast response most strongly.

The chain combines TRBV5-6 with TRBJ2-2; 8 nucleotides match TRBD2. This material consisted of peripheral blood, taken from a patient treated with radiotherapy plus ipilimumab. The source of this sequence is a human donor with non-small cell lung cancer whose response to radiotherapy plus ipilimumab could not be evaluated. CDR3 DNA sequence: TGTGCCAGCAGCATTAGCGGGGTGGTAACCGGGGAGCTGTTTTTT. Protein sequence: CASSISGVVTGELFF.